This entry features one T cell receptor (beta chain) sequence. Its antigen is still unknown. The sample originates from a study of T cells in localized non-small cell lung cancer. Germline assignment: CDR1 MNHNS and CDR2 SASEGT. This CDR3 has 13 residues. Trimming removed 7 bases at V and 5 bases at J, with 14 bases between. The table came from immunoSEQ multiplex PCR; TCRdb's copy has only in-frame clones and leaves some out. The repertoire holds some 140,000 clones, with 89% as singletons. Overall study results and limits: Sequencing covered just one tumor region, so heterogeneity cannot be ruled out. Turning up in adjacent lung were a median around 60 of the top 100 tumor clones. Higher blood T cell density went with longer overall survival. The greatest T cell clonality was found in uninvolved adjacent lung (higher than in tumor).

The chain links TRBV6-1 to TRBJ1-1; a weak D match, TRBD1 (5 bases). The specimen comprised peripheral blood, sampled before any cancer treatment. The sequence was collected from a female donor at least 60 years old with stage I lung adenocarcinoma. Here the CDR3 reads CASKAGYSTEAFF. The CDR3 coding sequence is TGTGCCAGCAAGGCAGGGTATAGTACTGAAGCTTTCTTT.